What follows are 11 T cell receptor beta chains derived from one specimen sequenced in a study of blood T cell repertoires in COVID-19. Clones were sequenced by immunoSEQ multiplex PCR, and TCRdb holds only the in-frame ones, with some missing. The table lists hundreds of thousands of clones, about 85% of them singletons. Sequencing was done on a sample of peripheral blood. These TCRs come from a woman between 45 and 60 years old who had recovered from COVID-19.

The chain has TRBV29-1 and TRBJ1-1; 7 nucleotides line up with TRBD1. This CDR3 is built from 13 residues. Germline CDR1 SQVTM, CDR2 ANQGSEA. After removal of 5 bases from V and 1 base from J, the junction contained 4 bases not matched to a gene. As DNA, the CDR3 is TGCAGCGTTTTTGGACAGGCGAACACTGAAGCTTTCTTT. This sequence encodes CSVFGQANTEAFF.

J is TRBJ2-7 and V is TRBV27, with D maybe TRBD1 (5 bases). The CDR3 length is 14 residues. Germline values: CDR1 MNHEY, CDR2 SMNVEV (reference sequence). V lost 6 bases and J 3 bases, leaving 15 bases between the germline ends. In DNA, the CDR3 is TGTGCCAGCAGGGAGCAGGGATATGTCTACGAGCAGTACTTC. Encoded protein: CASREQGYVYEQYF.

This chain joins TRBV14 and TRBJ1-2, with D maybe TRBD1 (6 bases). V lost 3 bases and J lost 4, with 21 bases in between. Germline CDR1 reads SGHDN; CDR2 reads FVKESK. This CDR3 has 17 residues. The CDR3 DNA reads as TGTGCCAGCAGCCAGCTAGGGGGAGTAGAGACCGGCTATGGCTACACCTTC. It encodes CASSQLGGVETGYGYTF.

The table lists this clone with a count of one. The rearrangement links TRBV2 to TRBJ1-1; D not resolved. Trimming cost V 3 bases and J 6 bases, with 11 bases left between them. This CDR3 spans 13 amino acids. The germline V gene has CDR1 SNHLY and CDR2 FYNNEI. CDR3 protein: CASSDIISAEAFF. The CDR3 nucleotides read TGTGCCAGCAGTGACATCATTAGCGCTGAAGCTTTCTTT.

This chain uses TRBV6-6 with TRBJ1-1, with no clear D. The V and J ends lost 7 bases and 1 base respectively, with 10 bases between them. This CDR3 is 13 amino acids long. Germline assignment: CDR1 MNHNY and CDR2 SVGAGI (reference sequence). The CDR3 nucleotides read TGTGCCAGCATTCGCTACCAGAACACTGAAGCTTTCTTT. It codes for CASIRYQNTEAFF.

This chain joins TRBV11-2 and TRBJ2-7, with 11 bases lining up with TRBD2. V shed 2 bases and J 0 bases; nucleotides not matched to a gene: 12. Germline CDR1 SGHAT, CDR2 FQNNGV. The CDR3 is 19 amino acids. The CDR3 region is CASSLPRGSGRASSYEQYF. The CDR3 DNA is TGTGCCAGCAGCTTACCTCGGGGTAGCGGGAGGGCTAGCTCCTACGAGCAGTACTTC.

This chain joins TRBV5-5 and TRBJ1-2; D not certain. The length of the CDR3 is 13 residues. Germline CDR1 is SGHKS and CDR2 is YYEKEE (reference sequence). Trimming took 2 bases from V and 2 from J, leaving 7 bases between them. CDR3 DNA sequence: TGTGCCAGCAGCTTCGACGGGAACTATGGCTACACCTTC. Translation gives CASSFDGNYGYTF.

This CDR3 reads CASHSGGANVLTF. CDR3 nucleotide sequence: TGTGCCAGCCACTCGGGGGGGGCCAACGTCCTGACTTTC. V is TRBV12-3 or TRBV12-4 and J is TRBJ2-6, with D maybe TRBD2 (5 bases). The CDR3 extends over 13 amino acids. V was trimmed by 8 bases and J by 4 bases, leaving 9 bases between them.

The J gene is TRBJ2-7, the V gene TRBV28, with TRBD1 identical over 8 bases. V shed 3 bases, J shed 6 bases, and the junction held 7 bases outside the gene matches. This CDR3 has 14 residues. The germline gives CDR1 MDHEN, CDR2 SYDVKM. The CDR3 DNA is TGTGCCAGCAGTTTTCAGGGGGCGCGTCTCGAGCAGTACTTC. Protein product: CASSFQGARLEQYF.

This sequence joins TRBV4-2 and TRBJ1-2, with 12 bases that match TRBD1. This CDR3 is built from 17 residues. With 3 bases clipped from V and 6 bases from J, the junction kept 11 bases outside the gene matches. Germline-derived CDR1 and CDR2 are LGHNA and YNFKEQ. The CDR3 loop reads CASSHTGTGGFVDGYTF. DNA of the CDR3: TGTGCCAGCAGCCATACCGGGACAGGGGGCTTCGTGGATGGCTACACCTTC.

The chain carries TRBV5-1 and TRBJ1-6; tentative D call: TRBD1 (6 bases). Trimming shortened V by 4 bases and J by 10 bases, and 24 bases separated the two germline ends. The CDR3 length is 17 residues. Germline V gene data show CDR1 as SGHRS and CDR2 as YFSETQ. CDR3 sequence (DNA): TGCGCCAGCAGCACCGTACCGGGAACAGGGCTAGACTCACCCCTCCACTTT. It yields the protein CASSTVPGTGLDSPLHF.